Given below is one T cell receptor beta chain in context. The antigen is unknown. The entry originates in a study of long-term antiretroviral therapy in people with HIV. Overall study results and limits: Upon ART, diversity increased but remained lower than transplant donor controls.

Germline assignment: CDR1 PRHDT and CDR2 FYEKMQ (reference sequence). V lost 8 bases, J lost 5 bases, and 34 bases lay in between. The CDR3 contains 20 residues. The assay used was immunoSEQ (version v3.0), run at survey level. Assay used: immunoSEQ multiplex PCR; TCRdb lists only in-frame clones, some missing. This table has around 19,000 clones, roughly 85% appearing once. This clonotype originated in a man in his forties with HIV. The chain joins TRBV13 to TRBJ2-1, with a weak D call TRBD1 (7 bases). This specimen consisted of unsorted PBMCs, obtained less than 2.5 years after starting antiretroviral therapy. The CDR3 spells CASASPWDRGAGSVNNEQFF. CDR3 in DNA: TGTGCCAGCGCTTCTCCTTGGGACAGAGGGGCCGGGAGTGTGAACAATGAGCAGTTCTTC.